These 2 T cell receptor beta chains were sequenced from one sample in a study of early T cells in non-severe SARS-CoV-2 infection. TCRdb independently ran MiXCR on the 5' RACE reads; one entry per CDR3 protein. In the table there are about 84,000 distinct CDR3 sequences, 9% to 13% of which are singletons. The sequenced material came from whole blood. These receptors all stem from an adult who was a healthcare worker with PCR-confirmed SARS-CoV-2 infection or an uninfected control (not recorded which).

The V gene is TRBV27, the J gene TRBJ2-7; 10 nucleotides line up with TRBD1. Germline V gene data show CDR1 as MNHEY and CDR2 as SMNVEV (reference sequence). CDR3 length: 15 amino acids. V lost 4 bases to trimming and J lost 2 bases; unmatched junction nucleotides: 5. CDR3 in amino acids: CASSSRTGGPYEQYF. For the CDR3, the DNA is TGTGCCAGCAGTTCACGGACAGGGGGACCCTACGAGCAGTACTTC.

In this sample, this clonotype turned up many times. This chain uses TRBV11-2 with TRBJ2-5; D unresolved. Germline values: CDR1 SGHAT, CDR2 FQNNGV. The CDR3 sequence is 12 residues long. V lost 1 base to trimming and J lost 7 bases, with 7 bases between them. CDR3 sequence: CASSLGSGTQYF. The CDR3 region has the DNA TGTGCCAGCAGCTTAGGATCCGGGACCCAGTACTTC.